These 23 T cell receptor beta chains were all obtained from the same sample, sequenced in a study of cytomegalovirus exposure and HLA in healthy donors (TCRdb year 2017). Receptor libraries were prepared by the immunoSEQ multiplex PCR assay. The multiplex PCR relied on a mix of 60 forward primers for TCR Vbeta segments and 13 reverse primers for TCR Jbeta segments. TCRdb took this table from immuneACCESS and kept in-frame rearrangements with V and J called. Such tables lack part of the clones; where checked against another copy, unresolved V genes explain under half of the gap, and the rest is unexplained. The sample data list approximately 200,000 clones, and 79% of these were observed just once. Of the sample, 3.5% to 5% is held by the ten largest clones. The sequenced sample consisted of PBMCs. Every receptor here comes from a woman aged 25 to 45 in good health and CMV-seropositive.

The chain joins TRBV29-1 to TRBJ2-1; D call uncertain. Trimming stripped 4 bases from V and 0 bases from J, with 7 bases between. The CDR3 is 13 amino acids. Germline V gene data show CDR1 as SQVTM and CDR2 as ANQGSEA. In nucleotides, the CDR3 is TGCAGCGTTGTACGGAGCTCCTACAATGAGCAGTTCTTC. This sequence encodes CSVVRSSYNEQFF.

The CDR3 nucleotides read TGTGCCAGCAGCCCAGCGTGGAGGAGGAACACTGAAGCTTTCTTT. Translation: CASSPAWRRNTEAFF. The chain recombines TRBV5-4 with TRBJ1-1; D call uncertain. The CDR3 is 15 amino acids. CDR1 SGHNT and CDR2 YYREEE come from the germline V gene (reference sequence). Trimming cost V 4 bases and J 1 base, with 14 bases left between them.

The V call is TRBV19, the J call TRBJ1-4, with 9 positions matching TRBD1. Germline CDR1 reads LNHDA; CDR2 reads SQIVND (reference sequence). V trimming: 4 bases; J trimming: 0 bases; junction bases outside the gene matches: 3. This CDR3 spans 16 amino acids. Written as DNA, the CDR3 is TGTGCCAGTAGTAGCCGACAGGGGGCAACTAATGAAAAACTGTTTTTT. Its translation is CASSSRQGATNEKLFF.

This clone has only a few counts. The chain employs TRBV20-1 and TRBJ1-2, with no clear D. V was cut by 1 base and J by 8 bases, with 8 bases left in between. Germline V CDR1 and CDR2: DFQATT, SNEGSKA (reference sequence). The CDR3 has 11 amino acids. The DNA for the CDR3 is TGCAGTGCTAGAGGTGGAGTAGGCTACACCTTC. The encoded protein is CSARGGVGYTF.

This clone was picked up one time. The DNA of the CDR3 is TGTGCCAGCAGCTTAGCGCAGGCCCACCTTTACGAGCAGTACTTC. Translated, it gives CASSLAQAHLYEQYF. The chain uses TRBV11-2 and TRBJ2-7; D not certain. The CDR3 is made up of 15 amino acids. Germline V gene data show CDR1 as SGHAT and CDR2 as FQNNGV. V was trimmed by 1 base and J by 4 bases, leaving 14 bases between them.

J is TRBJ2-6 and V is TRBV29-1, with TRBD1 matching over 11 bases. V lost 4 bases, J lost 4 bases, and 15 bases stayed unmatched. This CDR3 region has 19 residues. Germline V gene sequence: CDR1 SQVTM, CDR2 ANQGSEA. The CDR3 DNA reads TGCAGCGTTGTTGGTGGGGCCGGACAGGGGGCTGGAGGGGCCAACGTCCTGACTTTC. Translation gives CSVVGGAGQGAGGANVLTF.

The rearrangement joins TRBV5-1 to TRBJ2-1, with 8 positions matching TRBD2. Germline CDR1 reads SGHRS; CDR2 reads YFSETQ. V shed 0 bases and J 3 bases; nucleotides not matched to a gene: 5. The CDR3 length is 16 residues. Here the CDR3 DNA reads TGCGCCAGCAGCTTGGACGGGGGGGCCTTCTACAATGAGCAGTTCTTC. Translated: CASSLDGGAFYNEQFF.

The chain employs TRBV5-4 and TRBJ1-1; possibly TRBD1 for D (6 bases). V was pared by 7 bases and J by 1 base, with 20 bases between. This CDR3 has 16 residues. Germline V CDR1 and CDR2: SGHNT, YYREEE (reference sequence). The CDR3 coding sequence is TGTGCCAGCCAGAGGGGGACGGGACACCGGAACACTGAAGCTTTCTTT. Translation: CASQRGTGHRNTEAFF.

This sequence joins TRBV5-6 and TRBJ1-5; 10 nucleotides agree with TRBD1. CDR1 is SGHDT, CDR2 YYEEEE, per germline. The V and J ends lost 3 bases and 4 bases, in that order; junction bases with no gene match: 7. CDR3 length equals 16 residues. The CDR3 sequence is CASSSTRDRGNQPQHF. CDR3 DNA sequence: TGTGCCAGCAGCTCTACCCGGGACAGGGGAAATCAGCCCCAGCATTTT. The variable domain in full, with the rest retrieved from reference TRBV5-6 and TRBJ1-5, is DAGVTQSPTHLIKTRGQQVTLRCSPKSGHDTVSWYQQALGQGPQFIFQYYEEEERQRGNFPDRFSGHQFPNYSSELNVNALLLGDSALYLCASSSTRDRGNQPQHFGDGTRLSIL.

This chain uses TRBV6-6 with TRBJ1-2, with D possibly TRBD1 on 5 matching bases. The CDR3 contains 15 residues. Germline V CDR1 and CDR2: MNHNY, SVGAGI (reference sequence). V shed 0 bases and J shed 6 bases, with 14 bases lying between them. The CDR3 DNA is TGTGCCAGCAGTTACTCGACGGGGGTGTCTAATGGCTACACCTTC. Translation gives CASSYSTGVSNGYTF.

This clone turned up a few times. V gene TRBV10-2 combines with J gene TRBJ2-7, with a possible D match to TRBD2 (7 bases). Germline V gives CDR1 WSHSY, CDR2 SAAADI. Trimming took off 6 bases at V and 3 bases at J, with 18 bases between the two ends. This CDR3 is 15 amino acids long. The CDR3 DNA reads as TGCGCCAGCAGGGGGGGCCTAGCGGCCCTCTACGAGCAGTACTTC. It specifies CASRGGLAALYEQYF.

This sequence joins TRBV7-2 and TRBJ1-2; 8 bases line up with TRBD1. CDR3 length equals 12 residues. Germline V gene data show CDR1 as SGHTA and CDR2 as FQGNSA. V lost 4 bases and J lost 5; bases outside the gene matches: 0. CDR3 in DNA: TGTGCCAGCAGCTGGACAGGGTATGGCTACACCTTC. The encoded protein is CASSWTGYGYTF.

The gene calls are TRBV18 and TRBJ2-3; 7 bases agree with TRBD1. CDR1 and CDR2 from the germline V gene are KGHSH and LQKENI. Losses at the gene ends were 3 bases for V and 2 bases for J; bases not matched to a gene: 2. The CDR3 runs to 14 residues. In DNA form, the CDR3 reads TGTGCCAGCTCACCGACAGGGCCCACAGATACGCAGTATTTT. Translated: CASSPTGPTDTQYF.

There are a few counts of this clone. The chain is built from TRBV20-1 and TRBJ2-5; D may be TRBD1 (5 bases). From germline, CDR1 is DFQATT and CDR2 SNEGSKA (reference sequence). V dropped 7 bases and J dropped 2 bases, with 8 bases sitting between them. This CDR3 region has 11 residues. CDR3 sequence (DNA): TGCAGTGGACAGATTCAAGAGACCCAGTACTTC. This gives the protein CSGQIQETQYF.

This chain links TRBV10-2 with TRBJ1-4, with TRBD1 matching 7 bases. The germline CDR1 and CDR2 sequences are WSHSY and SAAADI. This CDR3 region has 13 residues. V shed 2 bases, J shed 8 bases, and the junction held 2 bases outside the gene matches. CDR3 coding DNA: TGCGCCAGCAGTGAGATAGGGGGCGAAAAACTGTTTTTT. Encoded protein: CASSEIGGEKLFF.

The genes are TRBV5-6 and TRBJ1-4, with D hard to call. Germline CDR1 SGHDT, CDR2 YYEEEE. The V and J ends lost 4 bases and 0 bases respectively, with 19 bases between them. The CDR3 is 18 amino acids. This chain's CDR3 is CASSPGLGRVATNEKLFF. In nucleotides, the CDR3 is TGTGCCAGCAGCCCCGGCCTGGGGAGGGTCGCAACTAATGAAAAACTGTTTTTT.

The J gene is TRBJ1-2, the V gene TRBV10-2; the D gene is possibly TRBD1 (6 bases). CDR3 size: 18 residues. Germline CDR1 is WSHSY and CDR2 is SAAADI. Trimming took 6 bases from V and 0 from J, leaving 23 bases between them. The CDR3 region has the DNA TGCGCCAGCAGCCCGACAAACAGGGTCTTGTCCGCTAACTATGGCTACACCTTC. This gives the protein CASSPTNRVLSANYGYTF.

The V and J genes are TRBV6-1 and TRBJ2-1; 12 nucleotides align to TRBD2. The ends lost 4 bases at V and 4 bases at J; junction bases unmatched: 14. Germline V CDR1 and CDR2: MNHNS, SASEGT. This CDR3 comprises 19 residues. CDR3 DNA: TGTGCCAGCAGTGCGGGGACTAGCGGGCTACCTACGATATACAATGAGCAGTTCTTC. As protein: CASSAGTSGLPTIYNEQFF.

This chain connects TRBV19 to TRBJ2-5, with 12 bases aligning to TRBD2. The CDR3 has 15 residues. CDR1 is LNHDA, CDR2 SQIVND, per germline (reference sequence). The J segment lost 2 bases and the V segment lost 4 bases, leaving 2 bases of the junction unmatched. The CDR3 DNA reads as TGTGCCAGTAGTACGCTAGCGGGGGGGCAAGAGACCCAGTACTTC. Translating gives CASSTLAGGQETQYF.

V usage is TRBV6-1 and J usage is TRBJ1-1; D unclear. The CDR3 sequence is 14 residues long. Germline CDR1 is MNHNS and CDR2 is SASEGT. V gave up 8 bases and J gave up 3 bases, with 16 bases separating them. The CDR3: CASSSGRGDTEAFF. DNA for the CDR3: TGTGCCAGCTCGTCAGGACGCGGGGACACTGAAGCTTTCTTT.

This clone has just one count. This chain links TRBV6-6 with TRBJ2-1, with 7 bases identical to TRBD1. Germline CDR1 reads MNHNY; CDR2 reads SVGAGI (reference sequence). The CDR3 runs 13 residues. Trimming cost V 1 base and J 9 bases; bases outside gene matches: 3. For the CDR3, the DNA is TGTGCCAGCAGTTACTTCGGACAGGCTGAGCAGTTCTTC. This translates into CASSYFGQAEQFF.

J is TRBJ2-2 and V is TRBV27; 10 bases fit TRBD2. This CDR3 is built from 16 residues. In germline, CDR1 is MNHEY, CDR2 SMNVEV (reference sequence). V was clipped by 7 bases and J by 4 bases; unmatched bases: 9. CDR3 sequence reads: CASKKRGGFFTGELFF. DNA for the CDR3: TGTGCCAGCAAGAAGCGGGGGGGTTTTTTCACCGGGGAGCTGTTTTTT.

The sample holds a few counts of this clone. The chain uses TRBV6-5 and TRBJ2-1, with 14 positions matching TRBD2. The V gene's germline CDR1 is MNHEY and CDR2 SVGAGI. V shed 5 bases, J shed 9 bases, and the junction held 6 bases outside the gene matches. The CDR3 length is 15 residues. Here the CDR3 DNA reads TGTGCCAGCAGTCCCAGACTAGCGGGGGGGGGTGAGCAGTTCTTC. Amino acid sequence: CASSPRLAGGGEQFF.